The text below deals with one T cell receptor beta chain. The sample holds one count of this clone. Its antigen remains unidentified. Base qualities are not recorded, but no much larger clone differs from it by a single base. The sample comes from a study of blood T cell repertoires in COVID-19 (dated by TCRdb to the early 2020s). For context, the study as a whole: The collaborator samples originated in the United States, Italy and Spain and spanned the acute and convalescent phases of COVID-19. The material from the prospective study consisted of cDNA or gDNA derived from T cells, B-cell-depleted T cells, or PBMCs. Subjects who had been exposed to COVID-19, were actively infected with it, or had recovered from it provided the deeply sampled blood TCRbeta repertoires that made up the dataset. The repertoires were released in a freely available public database intended as a resource for research on the immune response to SARS-CoV-2. The samples were drawn from two sources: the first 160 participants of the ongoing ImmuneRACE study, and fewer than 1,500 subjects contributed by 6 global collaborators. Nearly every sample came with metadata listing a de-identified subject ID, COVID-19 status, age in years and sex. Where HLA class I and class II types were available, the types were taken from metadata supplied by the sample provider, not from assay-based typing. Beyond this particular receptor, the publication reports: The quantity of clinical and demographic metadata differed by source and by participant and was supplied without curation.

The CDR3 runs 14 residues from the cysteine to the phenylalanine. The sequence is cut down to CDR3 DNA, 42 bases in frame from base 1. Looking up the germline V gene yields CDR1 MNHEY and CDR2 SVGAGI. For this chain, trimming is 7 bases at the V end and 8 bases at the J end, and the number of junction bases without a gene match is 9. Enrolling through a virtual design, the prospective study's participants ranged in age from roughly 18 to 90 years and lived across roughly 23 United States geographic areas. In the prospective study, participants were assigned to cohorts based on the clinical history participants reported in a screening survey and a study questionnaire. Recovered participants in ImmuneRACE Cohort 3 were defined as having two consecutive negative NP/OP PCR tests, clearance from a healthcare professional, or resolution of symptoms. In the prospective study, whole blood, serum and a nasopharyngeal or oropharyngeal swab were collected from each participant by mobile phlebotomists. Over an approximately 2-month period, participants in the prospective study had the option of providing additional blood draws and questionnaires. Before DNA extraction, blood samples from the prospective study were shipped at room temperature or frozen.

TCRbeta CDR3 regions were amplified from genomic DNA using the immunoSEQ Assay, a bias-controlled multiplex PCR. The original methods were these. The number of nucleated cells in each sample was estimated by amplification of reference gene primers within the assay. To quantify the absolute abundance of each unique TCRbeta CDR3 rearrangement, sequence reads were collapsed and filtered. Productive Simpson clonality was computed per sample as the square root of Simpson's diversity index over productive rearrangements. Not all clones reach the TCRdb copy of this immuneACCESS table, which keeps in-frame sequences only. Checked studies attribute under half of the gap to unresolved V genes and leave the rest unexplained. Clonal size and the V and J genes are those of that table, whereas D and trimming came from the DNA. Counted in this sample were roughly 400,000 clones; more than 80% of them appeared once. The ten biggest clones cover 0.95% to 1.3% of the sample.

Sequences were obtained from PBMCs or T cells enriched from blood (not recorded which). Here the chain combines TRBV6-5 and TRBJ1-2, with 11 central nucleotides matching TRBD1. The sequence came from a man aged 30 to 45 who had recovered from COVID-19. The DNA reads TGTGCCAGCACCGAGGGGACAGGGGGAAACGGCTACACCTTC. Protein translation: CASTEGTGGNGYTF.